The source of this T cell receptor (beta chain) is a study of shared clonotypes between healthy human individuals. Produced via immunoSEQ multiplex PCR; TCRdb's table is partial and in-frame only. Of 2 million to 2.5 million clones in the sample, 93% were seen once. In the naive CD8 group, cells lacked CD45RO and were positively selected for CCR7, so terminally differentiated effector memory CD45RA+ cells were left out. CDR3 size: 18 residues. The ends lost 0 bases at V and 4 bases at J; junction bases unmatched: 11. From germline, CDR1 is MGHRA and CDR2 YSYEKL. The chain couples TRBV4-1 to TRBJ2-3, with TRBD2 matching over 9 bases. The TCR sequence derives from a man aged 18 to 30 in good health. Some clones in this sample may be carry-over from other donors' samples. Sequencing was done on a sample of naive CD8+ T cells from PBMCs. Here the CDR3 DNA reads TGCGCCAGCAGCCAAGATAGACTAGCGGACCCTGAGGCAGATACGCAGTATTTT. Translation: CASSQDRLADPEADTQYF.